A single T cell receptor beta chain is shown here with its context. Its antigen target is currently unknown. Base qualities were left out, and no much larger clone turns up one base away. The CDR3 runs 15 amino acids, cysteine and phenylalanine included. Just CDR3 DNA is preserved here, 45 bases in frame from base 1. The junction shows trimming of 1 base on V and 2 bases on J, plus 10 bases between the germline ends. From a lookup of the germline V gene, CDR1 and CDR2 are SGHAT and FQNNGV. The sample originates from a study of Ad26.COV2.S vaccination and SARS-CoV-2 variants (dated by TCRdb to 2020 to 2023). Concerning the study at large: Donors in the vaccine arm were drawn from COV1001, a phase I-IIa trial of Ad26.COV2.S in healthy adults that was multicentre, randomized, double-blind and placebo-controlled. A total of some 30 samples were included in the TCR-sequenced set, comprising roughly 20 Ad26.COV2.S vaccine recipients, 5 placebo recipients and 8 SARS-CoV-2 convalescent individuals. Blinding of investigators to trial group allocation was maintained during experiments and outcome assessment. Ad26.COV2.S was given intramuscularly at 5x10^10 or 1x10^11 viral particles, as a single shot or as two shots 56 days apart. Trial participants were randomized into five groups of five: low-dose or high-dose Ad26.COV2.S given once or twice, or placebo on both occasions. Sequencing of the TCRbeta repertoire served to evaluate the specificity and breadth of SARS-CoV-2-reactive T cell receptors following Ad26.COV2.S vaccination.

According to the study, the label for this sample's treatment or condition signals: some 20 received Ad26.COV2.S at low or high dose, single or two shots; five or six received placebo; per-sample allocation not given. For vaccine and placebo recipients, repertoires were sequenced using samples collected on day 63 after the first injection. Between 29 July and 7 August 2020, Cohort 1b enrolled approximately 26 adults aged 18-55 years at one site in Boston, USA. Ad26.COV2.S was a replication-incompetent adenovirus type 26 vector expressing a prefusion-stabilized SARS-CoV-2 spike protein from the original Wuhan strain. What the study reported, not specific to this receptor: Vaccine and placebo recipients had similar non-spike TCR breadth, a finding consistent with the vaccine containing only spike. Substantial breadth of spike-specific CD8+ and CD4+ T cell responses was reported after vaccination. Compared with placebo recipients, Ad26.COV2.S recipients showed higher spike-specific TCR breadth (P = 0.0014). The study was not powered to compare responses between vaccine doses or regimens. According to the authors, total T cell responses may have been underestimated by the TCR breadth and depth analyses.

The immunoSEQ Assay was used to sequence TCRbeta CDR3 regions. After extraction, genomic DNA underwent amplification by bias-controlled multiplex PCR, followed by high-throughput sequencing. Per the original workflow: To quantify the absolute abundance of each unique TCRbeta CDR3 region, sequences were collapsed and filtered. T cell fraction was estimated by normalization of TCRbeta template counts to usable DNA, with usable DNA being measured through amplification of reference genes present in all nucleated cells. Repertoire TCRs were annotated as SARS-CoV-2-specific when V gene, CDR3 amino acid sequence and J gene were exactly matched to a known reactive TCR set. MIRA supplied the reference SARS-CoV-2 TCR set, which was filtered for enrichment in COVID-19-positive ImmuneCODE repertoires so that public or cross-reactive TCRs were removed. Using the MIRA antigens, annotated TCRs were further analysed by specific ORF or by position within an ORF. Breadth was defined as the number of annotated unique rearrangements divided by the total number of unique productive rearrangements, and depth was defined as the summed frequency of the annotated unique rearrangements. TCR breadth was compared between groups using two-sided Wilcoxon rank-sum tests. TCRdb limited this immuneACCESS table to in-frame rearrangements with V and J called. A share of clones is missing; checked studies link under half to unresolved V genes, and the rest is unexplained. That table supplies the V and J calls and clone size; D and trimming were determined from the DNA. This sample has about 350,000 clones in its table, and around 83% of those were observed once. The ten largest clonotypes hold 3% to 4% of the sample.

Sequences were derived from peripheral blood, sampled in a trial of Ad26.COV2.S vaccine versus placebo. The chain is made from TRBV11-2 and TRBJ2-3, with the D gene too uncertain to name. This sequence was found in a person between 18 and 65 years old who received the Ad26.COV2.S COVID-19 vaccine or a placebo. The CDR3 here reads CASSLVPAHTDTQYF. The nucleotide sequence reads TGTGCCAGCAGCTTAGTCCCAGCCCACACAGATACGCAGTATTTT. The variable domain in full, with residues beyond the CDR3 obtained from the reference TRBV11-2 and TRBJ2-3 genes, is EAGVAQSPRYKIIEKRQSVAFWCNPISGHATLYWYQQILGQGPKLLIQFQNNGVVDDSQLPKDRFSAERLKGVDSTLKIQPAKLEDSAVYLCASSLVPAHTDTQYFGPGTRLTVL.